This entry describes one T cell receptor beta chain. The sample is drawn from a study of somatic mutations in cytotoxic T cells in rheumatoid arthritis. On the study more broadly: Each patient's diagnosis was followed right away by a blood draw (30 ml EDTA), before any treatment.

Profiling relied on immunoSEQ multiplex PCR, and the TCRdb table lists in-frame clones only, not all of them. The table has tens of thousands of clones, approximately 86% seen once. Germline lookup yields CDR1 GTSNPN and CDR2 SVGIG (reference sequence). The CDR3 sequence is 14 residues long. Trimming took 1 base from V and 5 from J; bases not matched to a gene: 4. The receptor was derived from an adult with rheumatoid arthritis. Sequences were obtained from CD8+ T cells sorted from blood. The chain carries TRBV30 and TRBJ2-2; 7 positions match TRBD2. The CDR3 protein is CAWSGGRGTGELFF. DNA for the CDR3: TGTGCCTGGAGTGGCGGGAGAGGAACCGGGGAGCTGTTTTTT. The whole variable domain, remainder taken from reference TRBV30 and TRBJ2-2, is SQTIHQWPATLVQPVGSPLSLECTVEGTSNPNLYWYRQAAGRGLQLLFYSVGIGQISSEVPQNLSASRPQDRQFILSSKKLLLSDSGFYLCAWSGGRGTGELFFGEGSRLTVL.